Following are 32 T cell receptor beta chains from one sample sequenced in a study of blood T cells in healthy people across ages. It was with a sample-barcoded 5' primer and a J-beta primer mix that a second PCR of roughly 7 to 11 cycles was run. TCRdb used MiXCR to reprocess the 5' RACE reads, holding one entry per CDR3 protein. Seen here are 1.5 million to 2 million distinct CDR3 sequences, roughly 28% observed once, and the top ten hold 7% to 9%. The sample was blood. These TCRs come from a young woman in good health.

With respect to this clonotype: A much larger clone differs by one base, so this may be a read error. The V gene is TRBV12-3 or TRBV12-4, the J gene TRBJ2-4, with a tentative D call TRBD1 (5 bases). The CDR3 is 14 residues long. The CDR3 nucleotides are TGTGCCAGCAGTCTAACAGGTTACAAAAACGTTCAGTACTTC. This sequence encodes CASSLTGYKNVQYF.

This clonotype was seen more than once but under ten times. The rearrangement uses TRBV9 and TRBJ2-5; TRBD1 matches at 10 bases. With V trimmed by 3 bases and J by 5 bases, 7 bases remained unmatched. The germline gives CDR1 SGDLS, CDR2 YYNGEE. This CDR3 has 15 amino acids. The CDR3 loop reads CASSATPGQGETQYF. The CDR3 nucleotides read TGTGCCAGCAGCGCGACGCCGGGACAGGGGGAGACCCAGTACTTC. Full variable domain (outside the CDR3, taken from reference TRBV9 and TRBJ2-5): DSGVTQTPKHLITATGQRVTLRCSPRSGDLSVYWYQQSLDQGLQFLIQYYNGEERAKGNILERFSAQQFPDLHSELNLSSLELGDSALYFCASSATPGQGETQYFGPGTRLLVL.

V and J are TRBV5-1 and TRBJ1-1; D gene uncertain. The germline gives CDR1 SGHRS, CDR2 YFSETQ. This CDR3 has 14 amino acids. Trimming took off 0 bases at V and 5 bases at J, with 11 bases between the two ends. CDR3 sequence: CASSLGAVGTEAFF. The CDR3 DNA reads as TGCGCCAGCAGCTTGGGTGCAGTAGGTACTGAAGCTTTCTTT.

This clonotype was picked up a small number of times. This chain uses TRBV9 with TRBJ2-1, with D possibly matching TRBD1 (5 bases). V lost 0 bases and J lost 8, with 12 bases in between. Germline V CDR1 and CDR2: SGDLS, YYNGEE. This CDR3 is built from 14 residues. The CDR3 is CASSVGGASDEQFF. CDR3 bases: TGTGCCAGCAGCGTAGGTGGGGCAAGCGATGAGCAGTTCTTC.

Written as DNA, the CDR3 is TGTGCCAGCAGGGGCGGGGCGTACGAGCAGTACTTC. Protein sequence: CASRGGAYEQYF. The chain couples TRBV12-3 or TRBV12-4 to TRBJ2-7; D is perhaps TRBD2 (6 bases). Trimming stripped 6 bases from V and 4 bases from J, with 10 bases between. This CDR3 is built from 12 residues.

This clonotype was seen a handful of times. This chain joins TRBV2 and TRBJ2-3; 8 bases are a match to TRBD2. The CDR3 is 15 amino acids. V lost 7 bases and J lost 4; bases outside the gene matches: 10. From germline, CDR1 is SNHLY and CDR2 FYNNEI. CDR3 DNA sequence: TGTGCCAGCATGCCGGGACTAGGCCATTCAGATACGCAGTATTTT. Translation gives CASMPGLGHSDTQYF.

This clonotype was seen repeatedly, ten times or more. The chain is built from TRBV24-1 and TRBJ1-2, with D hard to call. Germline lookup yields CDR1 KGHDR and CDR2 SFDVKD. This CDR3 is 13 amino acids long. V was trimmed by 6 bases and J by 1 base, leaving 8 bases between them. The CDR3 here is CATSSGINYGYTF. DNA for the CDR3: TGTGCCACCAGTTCGGGCATTAACTATGGCTACACCTTC.

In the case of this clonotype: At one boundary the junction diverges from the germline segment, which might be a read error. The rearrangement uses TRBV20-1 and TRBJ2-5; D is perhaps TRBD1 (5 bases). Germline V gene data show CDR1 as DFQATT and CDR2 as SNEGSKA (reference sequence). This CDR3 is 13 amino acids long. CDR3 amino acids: CSAEDPQGETQDF. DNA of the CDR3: TGCAGTGCCGAGGACCCCCAGGGCGAGACCCAGGACTTC.

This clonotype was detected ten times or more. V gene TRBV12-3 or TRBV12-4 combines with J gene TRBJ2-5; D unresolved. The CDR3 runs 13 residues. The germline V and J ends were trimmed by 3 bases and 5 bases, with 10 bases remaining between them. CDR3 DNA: TGTGCCAGCAGTTTGTTTCAGGCGGAGACCCAGTACTTC. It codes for CASSLFQAETQYF.

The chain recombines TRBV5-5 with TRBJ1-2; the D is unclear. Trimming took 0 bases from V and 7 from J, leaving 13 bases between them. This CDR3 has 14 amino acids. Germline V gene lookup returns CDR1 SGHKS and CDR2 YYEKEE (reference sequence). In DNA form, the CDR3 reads TGTGCCAGCAGCTTGGGAGGGAGGCCCCTTGGCTACACCTTC. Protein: CASSLGGRPLGYTF.

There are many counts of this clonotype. The CDR3 reads CSASNDRVGELFF. In DNA form, the CDR3 reads TGCAGTGCTAGCAACGACAGGGTCGGGGAACTGTTTTTT. The chain uses TRBV20-1 and TRBJ1-4, with 7 bases that match TRBD1. The CDR3 extends over 13 amino acids. Per the germline V gene, CDR1 is DFQATT and CDR2 is SNEGSKA (reference sequence). With 3 bases clipped from V and 12 bases from J, the junction kept 10 bases outside the gene matches.

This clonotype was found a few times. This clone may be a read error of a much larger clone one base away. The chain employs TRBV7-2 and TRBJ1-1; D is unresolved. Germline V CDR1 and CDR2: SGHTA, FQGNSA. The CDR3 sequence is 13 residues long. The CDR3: CVSSFELNTEAFF. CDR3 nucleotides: TGTGTCAGCAGCTTCGAACTAAACACTGAAGCTTTCTTT. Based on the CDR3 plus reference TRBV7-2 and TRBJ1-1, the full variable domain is GAGVSQSPSNKVTEKGKDVELRCDPISGHTALYWYRQSLGQGLEFLIYFQGNSAPDKSGLPSDRFSAERTGGSVSTLTIQRTQQEDSAVYLCVSSFELNTEAFFGQGTRLTVV.

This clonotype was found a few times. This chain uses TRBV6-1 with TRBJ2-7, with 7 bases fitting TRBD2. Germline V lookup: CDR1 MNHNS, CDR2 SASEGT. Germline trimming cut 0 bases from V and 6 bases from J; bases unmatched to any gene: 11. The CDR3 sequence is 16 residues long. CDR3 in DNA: TGTGCCAGCAGTGAAGCCATAGCGGGCGGGTACGGCGAGCAGTACTTC. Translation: CASSEAIAGGYGEQYF.

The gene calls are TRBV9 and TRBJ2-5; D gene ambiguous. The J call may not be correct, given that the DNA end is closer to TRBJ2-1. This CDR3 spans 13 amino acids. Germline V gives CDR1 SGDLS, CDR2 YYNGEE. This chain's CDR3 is CASSVENQETQFF. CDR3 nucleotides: TGTGCCAGCAGCGTGGAGAACCAAGAGACCCAGTTCTTC.

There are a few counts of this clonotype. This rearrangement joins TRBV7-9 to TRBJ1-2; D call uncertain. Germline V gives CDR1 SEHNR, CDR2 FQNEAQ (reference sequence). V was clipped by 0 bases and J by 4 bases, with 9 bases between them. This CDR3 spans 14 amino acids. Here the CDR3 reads CASSLAAATYGYTF. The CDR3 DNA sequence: TGTGCCAGCAGCTTAGCGGCGGCCACCTATGGCTACACCTTC.

The CDR3, as DNA: TGCAGTGCTAGGTTTCGGGGACGAGATTCACCCCTCCACTTT. It specifies CSARFRGRDSPLHF. The V and J genes are TRBV20-1 and TRBJ1-6; D is possibly TRBD1 (5 bases). This CDR3 comprises 14 residues. V lost 3 bases to trimming and J lost 8 bases, with 14 bases between them. Germline values: CDR1 DFQATT, CDR2 SNEGSKA (reference sequence).

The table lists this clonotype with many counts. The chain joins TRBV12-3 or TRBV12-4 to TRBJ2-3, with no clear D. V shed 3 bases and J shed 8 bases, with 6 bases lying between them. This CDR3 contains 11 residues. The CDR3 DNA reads TGTGCCAGCAGTTTCTATCTTACGCAGTATTTT. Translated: CASSFYLTQYF.

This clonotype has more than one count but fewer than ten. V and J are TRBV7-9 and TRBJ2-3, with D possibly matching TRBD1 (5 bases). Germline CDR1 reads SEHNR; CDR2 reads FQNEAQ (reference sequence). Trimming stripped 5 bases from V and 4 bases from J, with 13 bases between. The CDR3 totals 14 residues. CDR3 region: CASSTHRRPDTQYF. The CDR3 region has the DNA TGTGCCAGCAGCACCCACAGGCGGCCAGATACGCAGTATTTT.

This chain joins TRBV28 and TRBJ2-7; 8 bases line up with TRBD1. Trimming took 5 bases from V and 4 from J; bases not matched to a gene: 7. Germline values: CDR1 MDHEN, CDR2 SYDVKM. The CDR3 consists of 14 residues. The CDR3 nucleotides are TGTGCCAGCAGTACCTCGGACAGGGAGTACGAGCAGTACTTC. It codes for CASSTSDREYEQYF. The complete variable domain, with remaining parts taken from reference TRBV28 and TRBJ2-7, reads DVKVTQSSRYLVKRTGEKVFLECVQDMDHENMFWYRQDPGLGLRLIYFSYDVKMKEKGDIPEGYSVSREKKERFSLILESASTNQTSMYLCASSTSDREYEQYFGPGTRLTVT.

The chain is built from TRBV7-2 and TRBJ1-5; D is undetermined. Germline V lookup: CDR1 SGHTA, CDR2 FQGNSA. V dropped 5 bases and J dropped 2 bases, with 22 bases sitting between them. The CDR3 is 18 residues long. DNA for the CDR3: TGTGCCAGCAGCGCCCGCGGGCCAACGAGAGTCGGCAATCAGCCCCAGCATTTT. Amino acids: CASSARGPTRVGNQPQHF.

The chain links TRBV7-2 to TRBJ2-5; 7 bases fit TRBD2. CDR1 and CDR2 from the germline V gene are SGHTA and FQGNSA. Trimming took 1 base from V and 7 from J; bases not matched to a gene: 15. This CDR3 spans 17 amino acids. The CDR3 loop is CASSLVGSARGRGTQYF. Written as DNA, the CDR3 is TGTGCCAGCAGCTTAGTAGGGTCGGCGCGGGGGAGGGGGACCCAGTACTTC. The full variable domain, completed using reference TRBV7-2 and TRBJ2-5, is GAGVSQSPSNKVTEKGKDVELRCDPISGHTALYWYRQSLGQGLEFLIYFQGNSAPDKSGLPSDRFSAERTGGSVSTLTIQRTQQEDSAVYLCASSLVGSARGRGTQYFGPGTRLLVL.

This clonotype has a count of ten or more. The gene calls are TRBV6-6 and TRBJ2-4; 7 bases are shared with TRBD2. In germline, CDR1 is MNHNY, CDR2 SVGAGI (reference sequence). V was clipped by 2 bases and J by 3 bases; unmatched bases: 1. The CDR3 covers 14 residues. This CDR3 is CASSYGDYKNIQYF. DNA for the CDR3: TGTGCCAGCAGTTACGGGGACTACAAAAACATTCAGTACTTC.

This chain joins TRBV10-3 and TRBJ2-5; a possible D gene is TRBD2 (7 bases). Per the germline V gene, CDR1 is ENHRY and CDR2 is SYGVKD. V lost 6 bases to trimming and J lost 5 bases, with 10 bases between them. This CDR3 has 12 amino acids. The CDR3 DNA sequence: TGTGCCATCAGCGGGGGGCGCGAGACCCAGTACTTC. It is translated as CAISGGRETQYF.

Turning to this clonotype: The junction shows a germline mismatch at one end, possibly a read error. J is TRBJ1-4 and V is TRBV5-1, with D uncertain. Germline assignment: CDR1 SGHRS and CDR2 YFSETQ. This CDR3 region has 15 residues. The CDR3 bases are TGCGCCAGCAACTTGTCGGCCACTGTGAATGAAAAACTGTTTTTT. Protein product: CASNLSATVNEKLFF.

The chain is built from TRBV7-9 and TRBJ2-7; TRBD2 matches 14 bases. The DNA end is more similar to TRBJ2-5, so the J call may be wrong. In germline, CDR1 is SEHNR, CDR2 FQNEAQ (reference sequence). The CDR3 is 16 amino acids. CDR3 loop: CASSEGLAGDLETQYF. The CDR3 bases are TGTGCCAGCAGCGAGGGACTAGCGGGAGACTTAGAGACCCAGTACTTC.

The CDR3 region is CSAKNRNHEQYF. The DNA for the CDR3 is TGCAGTGCTAAGAACCGGAACCACGAGCAGTACTTC. This chain uses TRBV20-1 with TRBJ2-7; D call uncertain. Germline V gene lookup returns CDR1 DFQATT and CDR2 SNEGSKA (reference sequence). Trimming shortened V by 4 bases and J by 5 bases, and 12 bases separated the two germline ends. The length of the CDR3 is 12 residues.

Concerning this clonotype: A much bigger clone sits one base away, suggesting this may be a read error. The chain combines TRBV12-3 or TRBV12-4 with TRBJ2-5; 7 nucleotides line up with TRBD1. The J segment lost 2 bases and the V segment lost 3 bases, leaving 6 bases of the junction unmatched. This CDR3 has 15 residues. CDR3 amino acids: CASSFPGTEQETQYF. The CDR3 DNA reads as TGTGCCAGCAGTTTTCCCGGGACAGAGCAAGAGACCCAGTACTTC.

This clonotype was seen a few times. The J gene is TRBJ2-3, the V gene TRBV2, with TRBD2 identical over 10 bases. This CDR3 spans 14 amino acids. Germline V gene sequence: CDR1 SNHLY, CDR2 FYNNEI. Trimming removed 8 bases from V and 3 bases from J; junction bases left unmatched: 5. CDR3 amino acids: CASLPGLATDTQYF. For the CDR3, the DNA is TGTGCCAGCTTACCGGGACTAGCGACAGATACGCAGTATTTT.

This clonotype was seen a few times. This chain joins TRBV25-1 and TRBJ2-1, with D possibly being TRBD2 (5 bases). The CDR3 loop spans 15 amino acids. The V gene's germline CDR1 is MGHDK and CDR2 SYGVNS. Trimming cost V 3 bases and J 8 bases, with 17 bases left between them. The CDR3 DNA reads TGTGCCAGCAGTGATCCGGGTAGGGTCGGGGATGAGCAGTTCTTC. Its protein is CASSDPGRVGDEQFF.

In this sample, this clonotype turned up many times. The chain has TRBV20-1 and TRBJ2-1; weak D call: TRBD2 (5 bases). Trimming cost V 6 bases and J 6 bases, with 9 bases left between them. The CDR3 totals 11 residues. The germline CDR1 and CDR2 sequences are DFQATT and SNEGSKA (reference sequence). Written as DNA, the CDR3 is TGCAGTGCCCTGCTAGCCAATGAGCAGTTCTTC. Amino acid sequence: CSALLANEQFF.

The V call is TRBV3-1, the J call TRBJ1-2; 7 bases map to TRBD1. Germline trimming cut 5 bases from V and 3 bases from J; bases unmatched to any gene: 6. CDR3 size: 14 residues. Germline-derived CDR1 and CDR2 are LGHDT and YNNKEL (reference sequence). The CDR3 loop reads CASSRTGVYYGYTF. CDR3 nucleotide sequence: TGTGCCAGCAGCAGAACAGGGGTTTACTATGGCTACACCTTC.

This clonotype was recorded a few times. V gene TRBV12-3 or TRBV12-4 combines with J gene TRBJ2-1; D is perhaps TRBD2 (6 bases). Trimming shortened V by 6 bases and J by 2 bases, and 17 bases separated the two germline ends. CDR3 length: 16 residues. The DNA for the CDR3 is TGTGCCAGCAGCCCTAATAAGGGAGGCCCCTACAATGAGCAGTTCTTC. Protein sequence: CASSPNKGGPYNEQFF.